Given below is one TCR beta chain in context. Its antigen is currently unknown. This entry belongs to a study of OX40 agonist ivuxolimab in advanced cancers. Study information: Patients were treated with intravenous ivuxolimab, dosed at 0.01 to 10 mg/kg and infused every 2 weeks. Findings and limits, study-wide: It was not determined which antigens were specifically recognized by the peripheral T cells that had undergone clonal expansion.

Clones were read by immunoSEQ multiplex PCR, and TCRdb kept only the in-frame ones, dropping some. The sample has about 70,000 clones, around 90% seen once. The sequencing here drew on CD4+ or CD8+ T cells sorted from blood, taken in a trial of the OX40 agonist ivuxolimab. The sequence came from an adult with an advanced solid tumor such as melanoma, head and neck, liver or kidney cancer.

Here the CDR3 reads CASSLTGGTSANYGYTF. The CDR3 coding sequence is TGTGCCAGCAGCTTAACAGGGGGCACATCAGCTAACTATGGCTACACCTTC. The V call is TRBV7-8, the J call TRBJ1-2, with 9 nucleotides matching TRBD1. The CDR3 has 17 residues. The V segment lost 2 bases and the J segment 0 bases; nucleotides outside the gene matches: 7. Germline loops: CDR1 SGHVS, CDR2 FQNEAQ. The whole variable domain, filled in from reference TRBV7-8 and TRBJ1-2, reads GAGVSQSPRYKVAKRGQDVALRCDPISGHVSLFWYQQALGQGPEFLTYFQNEAQLDKSGLPSDRFFAERPEGSVSTLKIQRTQQEDSAVYLCASSLTGGTSANYGYTFGSGTRLTVV.